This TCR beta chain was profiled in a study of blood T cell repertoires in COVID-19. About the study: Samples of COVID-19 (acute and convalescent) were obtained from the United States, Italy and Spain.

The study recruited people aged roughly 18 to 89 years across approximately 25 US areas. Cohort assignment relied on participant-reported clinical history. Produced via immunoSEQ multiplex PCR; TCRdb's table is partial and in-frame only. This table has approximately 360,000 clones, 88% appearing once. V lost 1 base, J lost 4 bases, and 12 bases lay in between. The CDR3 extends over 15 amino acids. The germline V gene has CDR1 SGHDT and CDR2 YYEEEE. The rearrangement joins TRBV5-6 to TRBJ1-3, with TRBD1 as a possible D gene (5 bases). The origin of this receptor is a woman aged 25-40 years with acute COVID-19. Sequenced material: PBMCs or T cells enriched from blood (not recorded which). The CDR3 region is CASSLMSGKGNTIYF. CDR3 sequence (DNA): TGTGCCAGCAGCTTGATGTCAGGGAAAGGAAACACCATATATTTT. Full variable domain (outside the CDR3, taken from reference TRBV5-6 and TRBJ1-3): DAGVTQSPTHLIKTRGQQVTLRCSPKSGHDTVSWYQQALGQGPQFIFQYYEEEERQRGNFPDRFSGHQFPNYSSELNVNALLLGDSALYLCASSLMSGKGNTIYFGEGSWLTVV.